The sequence of this T cell receptor beta chain was determined in a study of beta chain features in type 1 diabetes. Study outcomes and limitations: A pattern of fewer insertions and more deletions at VDJ junctions was seen in type 1 diabetes patients. Shorter templates might be favored by PCR, equally in patients and controls.

The isolated RNA, all of it, was reverse transcribed, so expressed TCRB transcripts were what got sequenced. TCRdb's table, derived via immunoSEQ multiplex PCR, lists solely in-frame clones and lacks some. The table includes some 220,000 clones, 9.5% to 13% detected once. Trimming removed 8 bases from V and 1 base from J; junction bases left unmatched: 7. CDR3 length: 15 residues. The germline V gene has CDR1 SNHLY and CDR2 FYNNEI. This clone was detected only a few times. The antigen remains undetermined. Sorting produced populations that all topped 95% purity. Material for sequencing was central memory CD4+ T cells from blood. The V call is TRBV2, the J call TRBJ2-4; 8 bases line up with TRBD2. The receptor comes from a man aged 18 to 35 in good health. The CDR3 DNA reads as TGTGCCAGCGGACTAGCCCGGGGTGCCAAAAACATTCAGTACTTC. Translation: CASGLARGAKNIQYF. The whole variable domain, filled in from reference TRBV2 and TRBJ2-4, reads EPEVTQTPSHQVTQMGQEVILRCVPISNHLYFYWYRQILGQKVEFLVSFYNNEISEKSEIFDDQFSVERPDGSNFTLKIRSTKLEDSAMYFCASGLARGAKNIQYFGAGTRLSVL.